This entry lists 25 T cell receptor beta chains sequenced from one sample in a study of cytomegalovirus exposure and HLA in healthy donors. The PCR was carried out with 60 Vbeta primers and 13 Jbeta primers. Some clones are missing from TCRdb's copy, which holds only in-frame ones; the method was immunoSEQ multiplex PCR. The sample includes 150,000 or so clones, 70% to 85% of them seen just once. Sequenced material: PBMCs. Receptors originate from a man younger than 40 in good health and CMV-seronegative.

The chain links TRBV5-6 to TRBJ2-7; 8 bases are a match to TRBD1. Trimming at V came to 6 bases and at J to 4 bases, leaving 9 bases not matched to a gene. The CDR3 has 14 residues. CDR1 is SGHDT and CDR2 is YYEEEE in the germline V gene. CDR3: CASNGQGYPYEQYF. The CDR3 coding sequence is TGTGCCAGCAACGGACAGGGTTACCCGTACGAGCAGTACTTC.

This clone was recorded a few times. The chain is built from TRBV5-1 and TRBJ2-1; 9 bases are a match to TRBD1. The J segment lost 8 bases and the V segment lost 3 bases, leaving 12 bases of the junction unmatched. Germline V lookup: CDR1 SGHRS, CDR2 YFSETQ. The CDR3 extends over 16 amino acids. As DNA, the CDR3 is TGCGCCAGCAGCTCGTACAGGGGGCGAGCCGACTATGAGCAGTTCTTC. Residues: CASSSYRGRADYEQFF.

The chain carries TRBV6-5 and TRBJ1-1; D unclear. Germline assignment: CDR1 MNHEY and CDR2 SVGAGI. Trimming left V 0 bases short and J 3 bases short, with 5 bases between. CDR3 length: 13 amino acids. In DNA form, the CDR3 reads TGTGCCAGCAGTTACTCCCTCCACACTGAAGCTTTCTTT. The encoded protein is CASSYSLHTEAFF.

This chain links TRBV23-1 with TRBJ2-7, with a tentative D call TRBD2 (6 bases). TRBV23-1 is an ORF, and what it does is uncertain. Trimming took off 3 bases at V and 5 bases at J, with 14 bases between the two ends. The CDR3 sequence is 14 residues long. The CDR3 region has the DNA TGCGCCAGCAGTCAGAGTTTCGGGGGTAACGAGCAGTACTTC. Its protein is CASSQSFGGNEQYF.

In the case of this clone: An end of the junction differs from the germline gene, which may be a read error. The gene calls are TRBV5-1 and TRBJ1-2; 10 nucleotides match TRBD1. This CDR3 has 15 amino acids. The germline V gene has CDR1 SGHRS and CDR2 YFSETQ. CDR3 sequence (DNA): TGCGCCAGCAGCTTGAATGCCGGGACAGGGGAAGGCTACCCCTTC. Amino acids: CASSLNAGTGEGYPF.

CDR3 nucleotide sequence: TGTGCCAGCAGTGGACTAGCGGGGGGGCGGGAGCAGTACTTC. Translation: CASSGLAGGREQYF. The chain combines TRBV28 with TRBJ2-7, with 15 bases fitting TRBD2. Germline assignment: CDR1 MDHEN and CDR2 SYDVKM. The CDR3 contains 14 residues. V lost 5 bases and J lost 7; bases outside the gene matches: 3.

The CDR3 DNA is TGTGCCAGCAGTTCGACGGAGAACTATGGCTACACCTTC. It specifies CASSSTENYGYTF. This chain connects TRBV28 to TRBJ1-2; no clear D gene. This CDR3 has 13 residues. CDR1 is MDHEN, CDR2 SYDVKM, per germline. V shed 4 bases and J shed 2 bases, with 8 bases lying between them.

The V gene is TRBV2, the J gene TRBJ1-1; D ambiguous. In germline, CDR1 is SNHLY, CDR2 FYNNEI. The V end lost 6 bases, the J end lost 5 bases, and 13 bases lay between the germline ends. This CDR3 spans 13 amino acids. In DNA, the CDR3 is TGTGCCAGCAGCGCGGGCCCCGTGACTGAAGCTTTCTTT. It yields the protein CASSAGPVTEAFF.

The chain uses TRBV19 and TRBJ2-2; 9 bases fit TRBD1. This CDR3 comprises 17 residues. CDR1 LNHDA and CDR2 SQIVND come from the germline V gene (reference sequence). The V segment lost 7 bases and the J segment 2 bases; nucleotides outside the gene matches: 11. The CDR3 is CASNPQGAITNTGELFF. DNA for the CDR3: TGTGCCAGTAATCCACAGGGGGCGATAACTAACACCGGGGAGCTGTTTTTT.

The rearrangement links TRBV5-4 to TRBJ1-4; tentatively, D is TRBD1 (5 bases). This CDR3 spans 15 amino acids. CDR1 is SGHNT and CDR2 is YYREEE in the germline V gene (reference sequence). V was trimmed by 0 bases and J by 2 bases, leaving 8 bases between them. The CDR3 coding sequence is TGTGCCAGCAGCTTGGCGGGGGTTACTAATGAAAAACTGTTTTTT. Translating it yields CASSLAGVTNEKLFF.

The chain employs TRBV5-1 and TRBJ2-1, with TRBD2 identical over 9 bases. CDR1 is SGHRS, CDR2 YFSETQ, per germline. The CDR3 sequence is 15 residues long. V shed 5 bases and J 3 bases; nucleotides not matched to a gene: 6. Here the CDR3 reads CASRAGGGFYNEQFF. Here the CDR3 DNA reads TGCGCCAGCAGAGCGGGGGGCGGGTTCTACAATGAGCAGTTCTTC.

The chain recombines TRBV9 with TRBJ2-7; 7 bases map to TRBD1. Germline V gene data show CDR1 as SGDLS and CDR2 as YYNGEE. After removal of 3 bases from V and 0 bases from J, the junction contained 9 bases not matched to a gene. This CDR3 is built from 16 residues. CDR3 coding DNA: TGTGCCAGCAGCGAAGGGGGCTTAGGGGGCTCCTACGAGCAGTACTTC. Translation: CASSEGGLGGSYEQYF.

The chain uses TRBV29-1 and TRBJ2-3; tentative D call: TRBD2 (6 bases). CDR1 is SQVTM, CDR2 ANQGSEA, per germline. This CDR3 has 12 amino acids. Trimming cost V 1 base and J 4 bases, with 6 bases left between them. The CDR3 loop is CSVEAGADTQYF. The CDR3 DNA is TGCAGCGTTGAAGCGGGGGCAGATACGCAGTATTTT.

This clone was observed once. One end of the junction varies from germline; a read error may be responsible. The CDR3 nucleotides read TGTGCCAGCAGCTCCGGGACAACATACGAGCAGTCCTTC. Translated, it gives CASSSGTTYEQSF. V is TRBV27 and J is TRBJ2-7; D is perhaps TRBD1 (6 bases). The length of the CDR3 is 13 residues. CDR1 is MNHEY and CDR2 is SMNVEV in the germline V gene (reference sequence).

The chain has TRBV6-5 and TRBJ1-5, with D perhaps matching TRBD1 (6 bases). The CDR3 loop spans 15 amino acids. CDR1 is MNHEY, CDR2 SVGAGI, per germline. Trimming pared 5 bases from V and 3 bases from J, leaving 14 bases between. The CDR3 sequence: CASSRKTGHNQPQHF. Written as DNA, the CDR3 is TGTGCCAGCAGTCGAAAGACAGGCCACAATCAGCCCCAGCATTTT.

The chain links TRBV5-1 to TRBJ1-1, with no clear D. This CDR3 has 11 amino acids. Germline V gene lookup returns CDR1 SGHRS and CDR2 YFSETQ. Trimming took off 8 bases at V and 1 base at J, with 6 bases between the two ends. Here the CDR3 DNA reads TGCGCCAGTTCCCAGAACACTGAAGCTTTCTTT. Translating it yields CASSQNTEAFF.

In this sample, this clone turned up a few times. The V gene is TRBV28, the J gene TRBJ1-6; the D is unclear. This CDR3 spans 15 amino acids. Trimming removed 3 bases at V and 0 bases at J, with 6 bases between. Germline V gene lookup returns CDR1 MDHEN and CDR2 SYDVKM. The CDR3 sequence: CASSFSGSYNSPLHF. The CDR3 nucleotides are TGTGCCAGCAGTTTTAGTGGCTCCTATAATTCACCCCTCCACTTT.

This clone was counted a single time. J is TRBJ1-4 and V is TRBV9, with 9 nucleotides matching TRBD1. Germline V gene lookup returns CDR1 SGDLS and CDR2 YYNGEE. V lost 3 bases to trimming and J lost 4 bases; unmatched junction nucleotides: 1. The CDR3 contains 14 residues. CDR3 protein: CASSAGQGNEKLFF. Written as DNA, the CDR3 is TGTGCCAGCAGCGCGGGACAGGGTAATGAAAAACTGTTTTTT.

This chain uses TRBV6-5 with TRBJ1-1, with 7 bases matching TRBD1. Trimming removed 0 bases from V and 0 bases from J; junction bases left unmatched: 4. Germline CDR1 and CDR2: MNHEY and SVGAGI. There are 16 residues in the CDR3. DNA for the CDR3: TGTGCCAGCAGTTACTCGAGAGGACAGGTGAACACTGAAGCTTTCTTT. Its protein is CASSYSRGQVNTEAFF.

CDR3 in amino acids: CASSLAGANEAFF. The CDR3 nucleotides read TGTGCCAGCAGCTTGGCGGGGGCGAATGAAGCTTTCTTT. The chain carries TRBV7-2 and TRBJ1-1; D might be TRBD1 (6 bases). There are 13 residues in the CDR3. With 3 bases removed from V and 7 bases from J, the gap between germline ends came to 12 bases. Germline V gives CDR1 SGHTA, CDR2 FQGNSA.

The chain has TRBV9 and TRBJ1-1; unclear D gene. V dropped 4 bases and J dropped 6 bases, with 16 bases sitting between them. The CDR3 spans 14 residues. Germline V lookup: CDR1 SGDLS, CDR2 YYNGEE. Here the CDR3 reads CASSPRTEGSEAFF. For the CDR3, the DNA is TGTGCCAGCAGCCCGAGAACGGAGGGATCTGAAGCTTTCTTT. The full variable domain, rest sourced from reference TRBV9 and TRBJ1-1, is DSGVTQTPKHLITATGQRVTLRCSPRSGDLSVYWYQQSLDQGLQFLIQYYNGEERAKGNILERFSAQQFPDLHSELNLSSLELGDSALYFCASSPRTEGSEAFFGQGTRLTVV.

The chain links TRBV21-1 to TRBJ2-1; the table assigns TRBD1, which was not confirmed against the DNA. TRBV21-1 counts as a pseudogene. The CDR3 length is 12 residues. CDR3: CASSKKVGPQFF. In DNA form, the CDR3 reads TGTGCCAGCAGCAAAAAGGTGGGCCCGCAGTTCTTC.

This chain uses TRBV10-3 with TRBJ2-7; 7 bases are a match to TRBD1. The length of the CDR3 is 13 residues. Germline V gene lookup returns CDR1 ENHRY and CDR2 SYGVKD. The junction had 6 bases not matched to a gene; V was cut back by 8 bases and J by 2 bases. CDR3 in DNA: TGTGCCATCCGAGAGGGACAGACCTACGAGCAGTACTTC. This gives the protein CAIREGQTYEQYF.

The V gene is TRBV7-2, the J gene TRBJ1-1; the match to TRBD1 covers 7 bases. Per germline, CDR1 SGHTA and CDR2 FQGNSA. The V and J ends lost 6 bases and 1 base, in that order; junction bases with no gene match: 8. The CDR3 contains 15 residues. The CDR3 loop is CASRSDRVGNTEAFF. Here the CDR3 DNA reads TGTGCCAGCAGATCTGACAGGGTCGGGAACACTGAAGCTTTCTTT.

This chain links TRBV4-3 with TRBJ1-1; D is possibly TRBD1 (6 bases). The CDR3 runs 15 residues. Per the germline V gene, CDR1 is LGHNA and CDR2 is YSLEER. V was pared by 0 bases and J by 11 bases, with 19 bases between. CDR3 coding DNA: TGCGCCAGCAGCCAAGATCTCGGAGGAGGCCAGGGGGCTTTCTTT. The encoded protein is CASSQDLGGGQGAFF.